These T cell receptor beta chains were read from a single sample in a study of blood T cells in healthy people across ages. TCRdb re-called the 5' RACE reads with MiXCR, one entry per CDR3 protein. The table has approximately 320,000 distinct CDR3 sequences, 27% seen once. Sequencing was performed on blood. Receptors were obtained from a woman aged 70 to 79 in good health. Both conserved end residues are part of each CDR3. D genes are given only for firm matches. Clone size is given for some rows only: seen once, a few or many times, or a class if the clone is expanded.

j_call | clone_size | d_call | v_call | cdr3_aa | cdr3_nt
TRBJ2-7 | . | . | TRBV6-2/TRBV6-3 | CASTYPGDEQYF | TGTGCCAGCACCTACCCCGGGGACGAGCAGTACTTC
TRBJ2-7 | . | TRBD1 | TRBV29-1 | CSVASRIRDRGLTQQYF | TGCAGCGTTGCTTCCCGAATCCGGGACAGGGGGTTGACGCAGCAGTACTTC
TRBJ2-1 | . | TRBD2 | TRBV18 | CASSPQRLAGKNYNEQFF | TGTGCCAGCTCACCACAAAGACTAGCGGGAAAAAACTACAATGAGCAGTTCTTC
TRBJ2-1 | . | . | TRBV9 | CASSVGSGPYNEQFF | TGTGCCAGCAGCGTAGGGAGTGGGCCCTACAATGAGCAGTTCTTC
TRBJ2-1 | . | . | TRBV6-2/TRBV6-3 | CATTGLTYNEQFF | TGTGCCACTACAGGGTTGACCTACAATGAGCAGTTCTTC
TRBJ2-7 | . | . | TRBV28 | CASSPRYRHSDYEQYF | TGTGCCAGCAGCCCACGATACAGGCATTCCGACTACGAGCAGTACTTC
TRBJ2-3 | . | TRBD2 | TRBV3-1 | CASSQDYSGGNTDTQYF | TGTGCCAGCAGCCAAGATTACAGCGGGGGAAACACAGATACGCAGTATTTT
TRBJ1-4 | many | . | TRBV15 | CATSRGWTGNEKLFF | TGTGCCACCAGCAGGGGGTGGACGGGTAATGAAAAACTGTTTTTT
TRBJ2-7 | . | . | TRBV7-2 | CASSLWGAPSYEQYF | TGTGCCAGCAGCTTATGGGGGGCCCCCTCCTACGAGCAGTACTTC
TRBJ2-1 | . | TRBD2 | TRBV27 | CASSLARTSYEQFF | TGTGCCAGCAGTTTAGCCCGGACTAGCTATGAGCAGTTCTTC
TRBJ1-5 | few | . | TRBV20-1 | CSARPPGSLSNQPQHF | TGCAGTGCGAGGCCTCCGGGAAGCCTTAGCAATCAGCCCCAGCATTTT
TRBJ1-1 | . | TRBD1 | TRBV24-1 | CATSDPLTGGTEAFF | TGTGCCACCAGTGACCCCTTGACAGGGGGGACTGAAGCTTTCTTT
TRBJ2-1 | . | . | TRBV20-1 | CSARGFLDHNEQFF | TGCAGTGCTAGAGGGTTCCTAGATCACAATGAGCAGTTCTTC